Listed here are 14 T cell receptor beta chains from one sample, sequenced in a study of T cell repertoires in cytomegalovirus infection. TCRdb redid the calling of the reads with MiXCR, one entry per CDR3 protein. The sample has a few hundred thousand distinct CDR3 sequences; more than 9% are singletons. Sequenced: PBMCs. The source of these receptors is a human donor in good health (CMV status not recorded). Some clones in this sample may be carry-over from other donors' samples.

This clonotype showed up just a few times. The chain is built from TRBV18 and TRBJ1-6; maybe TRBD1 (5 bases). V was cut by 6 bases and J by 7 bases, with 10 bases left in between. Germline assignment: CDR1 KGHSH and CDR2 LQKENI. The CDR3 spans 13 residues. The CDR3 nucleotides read TGTGCCAGCTCCTCCGACAGAAATTCACCCCTCCACTTT. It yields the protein CASSSDRNSPLHF.

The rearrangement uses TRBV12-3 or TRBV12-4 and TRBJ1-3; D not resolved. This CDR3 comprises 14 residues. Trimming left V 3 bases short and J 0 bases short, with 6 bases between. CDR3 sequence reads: CASSLYNSGNTIYF. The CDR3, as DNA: TGTGCCAGCAGTTTGTACAACTCTGGAAACACCATATATTTT.

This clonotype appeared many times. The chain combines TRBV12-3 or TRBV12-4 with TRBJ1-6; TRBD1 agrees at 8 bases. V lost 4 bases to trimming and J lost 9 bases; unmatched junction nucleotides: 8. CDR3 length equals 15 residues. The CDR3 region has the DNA TGTGCCAGCAGTTCGAACAGGGGGAGTGGTTCACCCCTCCACTTT. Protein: CASSSNRGSGSPLHF.

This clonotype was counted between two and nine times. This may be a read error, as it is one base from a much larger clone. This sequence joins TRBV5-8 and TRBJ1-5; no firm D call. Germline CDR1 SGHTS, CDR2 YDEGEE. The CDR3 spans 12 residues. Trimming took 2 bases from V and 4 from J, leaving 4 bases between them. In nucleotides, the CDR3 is TGTGCCAGCAGCTTCAGGAATCAGCCCCAGCATTTT. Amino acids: CASSFRNQPQHF.

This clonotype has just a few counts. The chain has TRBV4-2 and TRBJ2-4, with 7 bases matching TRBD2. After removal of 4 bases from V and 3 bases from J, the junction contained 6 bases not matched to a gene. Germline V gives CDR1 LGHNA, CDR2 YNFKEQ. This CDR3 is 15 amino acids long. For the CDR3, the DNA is TGTGCCAGCAGCCCGGTCGGGGAGGGCAAAAACATTCAGTACTTC. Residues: CASSPVGEGKNIQYF.

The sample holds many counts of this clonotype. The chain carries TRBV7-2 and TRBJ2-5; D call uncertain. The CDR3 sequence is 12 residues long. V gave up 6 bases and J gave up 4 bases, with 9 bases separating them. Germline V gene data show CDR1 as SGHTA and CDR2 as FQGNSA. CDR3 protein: CASRKGGETQYF. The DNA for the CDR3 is TGTGCCAGCAGGAAAGGTGGAGAGACCCAGTACTTC.

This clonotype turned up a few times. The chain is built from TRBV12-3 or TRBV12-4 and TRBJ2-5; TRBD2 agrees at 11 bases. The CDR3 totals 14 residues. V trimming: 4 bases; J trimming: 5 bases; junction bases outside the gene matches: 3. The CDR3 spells CASSSRLAGETQYF. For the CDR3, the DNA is TGTGCCAGCAGTTCTAGACTAGCGGGGGAGACCCAGTACTTC.

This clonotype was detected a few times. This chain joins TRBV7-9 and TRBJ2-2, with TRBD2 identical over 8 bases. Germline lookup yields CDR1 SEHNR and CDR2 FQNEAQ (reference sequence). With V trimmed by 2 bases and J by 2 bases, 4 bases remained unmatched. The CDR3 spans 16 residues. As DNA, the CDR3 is TGTGCCAGCAGCTTAAGCGGGAGAGCAAACACCGGGGAGCTGTTTTTT. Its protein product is CASSLSGRANTGELFF.

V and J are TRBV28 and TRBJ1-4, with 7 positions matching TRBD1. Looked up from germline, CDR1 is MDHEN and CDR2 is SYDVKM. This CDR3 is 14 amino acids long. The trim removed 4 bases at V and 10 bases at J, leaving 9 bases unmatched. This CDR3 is CASSSQGWGGKLFF. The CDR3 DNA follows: TGTGCCAGCAGTTCACAGGGGTGGGGAGGAAAACTGTTTTTT.

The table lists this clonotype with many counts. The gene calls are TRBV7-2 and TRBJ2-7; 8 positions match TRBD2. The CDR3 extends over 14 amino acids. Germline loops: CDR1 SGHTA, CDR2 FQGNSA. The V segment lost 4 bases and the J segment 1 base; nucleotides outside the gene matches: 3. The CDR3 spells CASSWTSPSYEQYF. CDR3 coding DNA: TGTGCCAGCAGCTGGACTAGCCCGTCCTACGAGCAGTACTTC.

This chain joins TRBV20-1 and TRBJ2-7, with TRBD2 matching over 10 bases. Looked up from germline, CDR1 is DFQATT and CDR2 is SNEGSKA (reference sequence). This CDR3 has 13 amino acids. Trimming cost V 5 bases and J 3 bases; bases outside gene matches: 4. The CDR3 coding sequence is TGCAGTGCTGGGACTAGCGAAGACTACGAGCAGTACTTC. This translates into CSAGTSEDYEQYF.

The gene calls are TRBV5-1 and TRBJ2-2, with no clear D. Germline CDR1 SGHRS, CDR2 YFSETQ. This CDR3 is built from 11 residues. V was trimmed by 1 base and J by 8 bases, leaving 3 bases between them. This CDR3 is CASSLKGELFF. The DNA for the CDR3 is TGCGCCAGCAGCTTGAAAGGGGAGCTGTTTTTT.

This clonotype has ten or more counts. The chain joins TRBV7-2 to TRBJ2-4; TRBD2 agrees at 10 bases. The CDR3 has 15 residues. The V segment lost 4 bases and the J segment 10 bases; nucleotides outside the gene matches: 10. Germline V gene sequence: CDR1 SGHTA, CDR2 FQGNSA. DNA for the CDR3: TGTGCCAGCAGCTCGGGACTAGCGCATAGTCAGATTCAGTACTTC. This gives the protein CASSSGLAHSQIQYF.

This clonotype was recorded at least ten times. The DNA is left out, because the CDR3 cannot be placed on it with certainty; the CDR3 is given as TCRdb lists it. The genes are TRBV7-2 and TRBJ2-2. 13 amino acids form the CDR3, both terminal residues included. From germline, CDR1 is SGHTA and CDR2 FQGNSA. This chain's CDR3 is CASSYYTFGELFF.